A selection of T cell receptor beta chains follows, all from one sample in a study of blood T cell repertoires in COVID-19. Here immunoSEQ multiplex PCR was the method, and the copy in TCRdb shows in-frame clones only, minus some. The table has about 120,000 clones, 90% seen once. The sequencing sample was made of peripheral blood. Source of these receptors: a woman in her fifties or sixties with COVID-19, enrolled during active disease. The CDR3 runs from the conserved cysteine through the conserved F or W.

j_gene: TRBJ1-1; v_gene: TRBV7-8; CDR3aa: CASSFWTGSNTEAFF
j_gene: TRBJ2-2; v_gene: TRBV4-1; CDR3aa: CASSRGLAGGPSNTGELFF
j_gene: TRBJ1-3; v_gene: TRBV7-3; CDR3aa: CASSSYRDSGNTIYF
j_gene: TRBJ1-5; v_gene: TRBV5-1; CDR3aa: CASSREGGPNQPQHF
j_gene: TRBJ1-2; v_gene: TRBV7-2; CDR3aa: CASSPDRTPNYGYTF
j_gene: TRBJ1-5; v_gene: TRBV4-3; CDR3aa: CASSQVSGVNQPQHF
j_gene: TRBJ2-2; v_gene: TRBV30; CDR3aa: CAWRRGRSGELFF
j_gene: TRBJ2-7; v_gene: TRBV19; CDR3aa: CASSIRSGGYEQYF
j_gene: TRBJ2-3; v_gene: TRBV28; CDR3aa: CAGREGGADTDTQYF
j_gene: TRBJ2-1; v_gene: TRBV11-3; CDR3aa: CASSPGGGLINEQFF
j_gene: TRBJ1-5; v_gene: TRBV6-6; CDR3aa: CASKDRGKQPQHF
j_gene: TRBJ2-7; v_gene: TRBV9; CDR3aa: CASSVGQGAYEQYF
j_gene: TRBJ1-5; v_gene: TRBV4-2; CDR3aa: CASSQDPGDQPQHF
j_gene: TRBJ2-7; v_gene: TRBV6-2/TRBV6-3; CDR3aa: CASSYSLAGGRGSYEQYF
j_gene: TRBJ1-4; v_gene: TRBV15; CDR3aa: CATSRSRDREKLFF